This TCR beta chain came from a study of blood T cell repertoires in COVID-19. The CDR3 is made up of 12 amino acids. The germline V gene has CDR1 SQVTM and CDR2 ANQGSEA. Trimming took 5 bases from V and 4 from J, leaving 9 bases between them. The assay was immunoSEQ multiplex PCR, and TCRdb's table has in-frame clones only and misses some. The sample lists about 75,000 clones, about 87% occurring once. The chain combines TRBV29-1 with TRBJ1-5; D gene uncertain. The specimen sequenced was peripheral blood. This receptor was taken from a human donor in a cohort sampled during active COVID-19. The DNA of the CDR3 is TGCAGCGTTTGCGGGCTTAATCAGCCCCAGCATTTT. Its protein product is CSVCGLNQPQHF.